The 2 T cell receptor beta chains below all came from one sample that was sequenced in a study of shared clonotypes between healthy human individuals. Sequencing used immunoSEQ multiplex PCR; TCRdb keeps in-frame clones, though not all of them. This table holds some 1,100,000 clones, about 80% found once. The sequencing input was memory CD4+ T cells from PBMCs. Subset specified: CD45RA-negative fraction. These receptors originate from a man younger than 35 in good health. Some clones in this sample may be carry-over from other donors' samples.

This CDR3 reads CASSLDYRQPQHF. CDR3 nucleotide sequence: TGTGCCAGTAGTCTCGACTATCGCCAGCCCCAGCATTTT. The rearrangement joins TRBV19 to TRBJ1-5, with D unresolved. Trimming removed 5 bases at V and 7 bases at J, with 12 bases between. The germline gives CDR1 LNHDA, CDR2 SQIVND (reference sequence). There are 13 residues in the CDR3.

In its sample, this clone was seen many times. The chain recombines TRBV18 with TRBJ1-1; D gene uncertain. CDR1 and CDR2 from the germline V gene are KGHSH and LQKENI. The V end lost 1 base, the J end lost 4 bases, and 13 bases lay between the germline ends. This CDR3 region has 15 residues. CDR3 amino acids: CASSPRRADGTEAFF. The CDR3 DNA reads TGTGCCAGCTCACCACGCCGGGCTGATGGCACTGAAGCTTTCTTT.